The clone carrying this T cell receptor (beta chain) was recorded at least ten times. This specimen belongs to a study of T cell repertoires in cytomegalovirus infection. TCRdb itself ran the reads through MiXCR, one entry per CDR3 protein. The sample includes over 200,000 distinct CDR3 sequences, roughly 13% of them seen just once. The receptor was isolated from a human donor in good health (CMV status not recorded). Some clones in this sample may be carry-over from other donors' samples. The sequenced sample was PBMCs.

In DNA form, the CDR3 reads TGTGCCAGCAGCCGGACCGGGACTAGGGAGACCCAGTACTTC. Amino acid sequence: CASSRTGTRETQYF. This sequence joins TRBV7-2 and TRBJ2-5; 8 nucleotides match TRBD2. V shed 5 bases and J 5 bases; nucleotides not matched to a gene: 7. Looked up from germline, CDR1 is SGHTA and CDR2 is FQGNSA. The CDR3 length is 14 residues.